One and the same sample provided the 23 T cell receptor beta chains below, sequenced in a study of T cell clones after liver transplantation. Only in-frame clones appear in the TCRdb table, and some are missing; sequencing was by immunoSEQ multiplex PCR. The sample consists of about 76,000 clones, approximately 82% of them appearing once. Sequenced material: CD4+ T cells from blood, taken at the 22-month timepoint. These receptors all come from a human patient who received a liver transplant. Some of these T cells may belong to the graft donor.

This clone was counted between two and nine times. Other DNA sequences in the sample encode the same CDR3. The chain uses TRBV7-6 and TRBJ2-3; TRBD2 might be the D (7 bases). The CDR3 sequence is 15 residues long. Per germline, CDR1 SGHVS and CDR2 FNYEAQ. The V gene lost 5 bases and the J gene lost 4 bases, with 16 bases spanning the gap. The CDR3 spells CASSQGLGGADTQYF. The CDR3 nucleotides read TGTGCCAGCAGCCAAGGACTAGGGGGGGCAGATACGCAGTATTTT.

The CDR3: CASSFGTGSYEQYF. In DNA form, the CDR3 reads TGTGCCAGCAGCTTCGGTACGGGATCCTACGAGCAGTACTTC. The chain joins TRBV7-2 to TRBJ2-7; D may be TRBD2 (5 bases). V gave up 3 bases and J gave up 1 base, with 10 bases separating them. From germline, CDR1 is SGHTA and CDR2 FQGNSA. The CDR3 consists of 14 residues. Variable domain in full (rest from reference TRBV7-2 and TRBJ2-7): GAGVSQSPSNKVTEKGKDVELRCDPISGHTALYWYRQSLGQGLEFLIYFQGNSAPDKSGLPSDRFSAERTGGSVSTLTIQRTQQEDSAVYLCASSFGTGSYEQYFGPGTRLTVT.

The rearrangement joins TRBV5-4 to TRBJ2-4; TRBD1 agrees at 10 bases. The germline V gene encodes CDR1 SGHNT and CDR2 YYREEE (reference sequence). The CDR3 loop spans 14 amino acids. Losses at the gene ends were 4 bases for V and 5 bases for J; bases not matched to a gene: 3. The CDR3 loop reads CASSPGTGENIQYF. CDR3 bases: TGTGCCAGCAGCCCCGGGACAGGGGAAAACATTCAGTACTTC.

The J gene is TRBJ2-3, the V gene TRBV4-1; 9 positions match TRBD2. The CDR3 spans 14 residues. The germline CDR1 and CDR2 sequences are MGHRA and YSYEKL. Unmatched junction bases numbered 7, after V lost 6 bases and J lost 6 bases. The CDR3 sequence: CASSRSGGGDTQYF. CDR3 in DNA: TGCGCCAGCAGTCGTAGCGGGGGAGGGGATACGCAGTATTTT.

The chain has TRBV19 and TRBJ2-3; 14 nucleotides line up with TRBD2. The germline V gene has CDR1 LNHDA and CDR2 SQIVND (reference sequence). With V trimmed by 10 bases and J by 3 bases, 9 bases remained unmatched. This CDR3 is 16 amino acids long. CDR3 in DNA: TGTGCCACCGGCTCGACTAGCGGGGGGGGAACAGATACGCAGTATTTT. Its protein product is CATGSTSGGGTDTQYF.

The rearrangement joins TRBV5-6 to TRBJ2-7; 13 bases align to TRBD2. The V gene end was trimmed by 1 base and the J gene end by 6 bases; junction bases not matched to a gene: 4. CDR1 SGHDT and CDR2 YYEEEE come from the germline V gene. The CDR3 is made up of 15 amino acids. The DNA of the CDR3 is TGTGCCAGCAGCTTGACTAGCGGGGGGGCAGGCGAGCAGTACTTC. It encodes CASSLTSGGAGEQYF.

The chain couples TRBV5-1 to TRBJ1-3, with 9 positions matching TRBD1. Per germline, CDR1 SGHRS and CDR2 YFSETQ. The CDR3 spans 15 residues. The junction had 2 bases not matched to a gene; V was cut back by 4 bases and J by 0 bases. The CDR3 protein is CASSLDRGSGNTIYF. In DNA form, the CDR3 reads TGCGCCAGCAGCCTGGACAGGGGCTCTGGAAACACCATATATTTT.

The V gene is TRBV18, the J gene TRBJ2-7, with 7 bases lining up with TRBD1. Trimming removed 4 bases from V and 6 bases from J; junction bases left unmatched: 15. The CDR3 loop spans 16 amino acids. CDR1 and CDR2 (germline): KGHSH, LQKENI. CDR3 coding DNA: TGTGCCAGCTCACTATACCGGGACAGACCTTGGGGCGAGCAGTACTTC. Translation gives CASSLYRDRPWGEQYF.

In this sample, this clone turned up a few times. The chain carries TRBV18 and TRBJ2-1; D gene uncertain. V lost 5 bases, J lost 12 bases, and 14 bases lay in between. Per germline, CDR1 KGHSH and CDR2 LQKENI. This CDR3 has 12 amino acids. The CDR3: CASSFGRTGQFF. DNA of the CDR3: TGTGCCAGCTCATTCGGCCGGACCGGGCAGTTCTTC.

This rearrangement joins TRBV4-3 to TRBJ2-3, with D perhaps matching TRBD2 (7 bases). CDR1 and CDR2 from the germline V gene are LGHNA and YSLEER. This CDR3 has 15 amino acids. Trimming took off 0 bases at V and 2 bases at J, with 9 bases between the two ends. CDR3 DNA sequence: TGCGCCAGCAGCCAAGAAGGGGGGGACACAGATACGCAGTATTTT. Translating it yields CASSQEGGDTDTQYF.

The CDR3 protein is CATSRDRETQYF. CDR3 DNA: TGTGCCACCAGCAGAGATCGGGAGACCCAGTACTTC. The rearrangement uses TRBV15 and TRBJ2-5; D uncertain. V lost 0 bases, J lost 5 bases, and 4 bases lay in between. This CDR3 has 12 residues. Germline V gene sequence: CDR1 LNHNV, CDR2 YYDKDF (reference sequence). Based on the CDR3 plus reference TRBV15 and TRBJ2-5, the full variable domain is DAMVIQNPRYQVTQFGKPVTLSCSQTLNHNVMYWYQQKSSQAPKLLFHYYDKDFNNEADTPDNFQSRRPNTSFCFLDIRSPGLGDTAMYLCATSRDRETQYFGPGTRLLVL.

This clone was seen a single time. CDR3 DNA sequence: TGTGCCAGCAGCTTAGGGACTAGCGGGAGCGAGCAGTACTTC. Its protein is CASSLGTSGSEQYF. This rearrangement joins TRBV7-2 to TRBJ2-7; 13 nucleotides agree with TRBD2. The CDR3 spans 14 residues. Trimming cost V 1 base and J 6 bases; bases outside gene matches: 0. CDR1 SGHTA and CDR2 FQGNSA come from the germline V gene.

The rearrangement uses TRBV6-5 and TRBJ1-2; D might be TRBD1 (5 bases). CDR3 size: 13 residues. Germline V lookup: CDR1 MNHEY, CDR2 SVGAGI. Trimming pared 2 bases from V and 3 bases from J, leaving 7 bases between. The CDR3 is CASSYEGHYGYTF. The CDR3 region has the DNA TGTGCCAGCAGTTACGAGGGGCACTATGGCTACACCTTC.

The chain links TRBV30 to TRBJ2-7, with a tentative D call TRBD2 (5 bases). The ends were cut back, 4 bases at V and 2 bases at J, with 12 bases in the middle. The CDR3 extends over 13 amino acids. From germline, CDR1 is GTSNPN and CDR2 SVGIG (reference sequence). CDR3 sequence: CAWKRTGTYEQYF. The CDR3 DNA is TGTGCCTGGAAAAGGACTGGTACCTACGAGCAGTACTTC.

The V call is TRBV9, the J call TRBJ2-5, with 11 nucleotides matching TRBD2. V was clipped by 2 bases and J by 5 bases; unmatched bases: 11. Germline-derived CDR1 and CDR2 are SGDLS and YYNGEE. The CDR3 is made up of 17 amino acids. The CDR3 coding sequence is TGTGCCAGCAGCGTTACTAGCGGGGGCCCGGGCGGGGAGACCCAGTACTTC. This encodes CASSVTSGGPGGETQYF.

The chain uses TRBV11-1 and TRBJ1-1; D unresolved. This CDR3 region has 12 residues. V lost 5 bases to trimming and J lost 4 bases, with 8 bases between them. Germline assignment: CDR1 SGHAT and CDR2 FQDESV (reference sequence). The chain's CDR3 is CASSVGFTEAFF. The CDR3 coding sequence is TGTGCCAGCAGCGTCGGCTTCACTGAAGCTTTCTTT.

The gene calls are TRBV6-5 and TRBJ2-7; TRBD2 matches at 7 bases. Germline V gene data show CDR1 as MNHEY and CDR2 as SVGAGI. Trimming took 8 bases from V and 3 from J; bases not matched to a gene: 7. There are 13 residues in the CDR3. The CDR3 DNA reads as TGTGCCAGCCGGGACTACGATAGCTACGAGCAGTACTTC. This translates into CASRDYDSYEQYF.

The chain links TRBV9 to TRBJ1-1; no reliable D call. The CDR3 covers 15 residues. Germline CDR1 and CDR2: SGDLS and YYNGEE. V dropped 0 bases and J dropped 0 bases, with 9 bases sitting between them. The CDR3 DNA sequence: TGTGCCAGCAGCGTAGGAGCCGGGATGAACACTGAAGCTTTCTTT. It is translated as CASSVGAGMNTEAFF.

The rearrangement joins TRBV7-6 to TRBJ1-1; the D is unclear. This CDR3 contains 14 residues. The V and J ends lost 1 base and 1 base respectively, with 7 bases between them. CDR1 is SGHVS and CDR2 is FNYEAQ in the germline V gene. The CDR3 nucleotides are TGTGCCAGCAGCTTAGGGAGGAAGAACACTGAAGCTTTCTTT. This codes for CASSLGRKNTEAFF.

This chain links TRBV28 with TRBJ2-5, with 7 bases identical to TRBD2. Germline V CDR1 and CDR2: MDHEN, SYDVKM. The CDR3 is 16 residues long. After removal of 6 bases from V and 3 bases from J, the junction contained 13 bases not matched to a gene. This chain's CDR3 is CASSKRSGGGEETQYF. CDR3 nucleotides: TGTGCCAGCAGCAAAAGATCGGGGGGTGGGGAAGAGACCCAGTACTTC.

The chain has TRBV15 and TRBJ2-1, with D possibly matching TRBD2 (6 bases). The CDR3 spans 15 residues. V shed 0 bases and J shed 6 bases, with 12 bases lying between them. CDR1 is LNHNV and CDR2 is YYDKDF in the germline V gene (reference sequence). In DNA, the CDR3 is TGTGCCACCAGCAGAGATTTGGCGGGGACCAATGAGCAGTTCTTC. It specifies CATSRDLAGTNEQFF.

The V gene is TRBV25-1, the J gene TRBJ2-1, with 7 nucleotides matching TRBD1. V trimming: 8 bases; J trimming: 6 bases; junction bases outside the gene matches: 4. This CDR3 comprises 12 residues. In germline, CDR1 is MGHDK, CDR2 SYGVNS. The CDR3 region is CASGDRSNEQFF. DNA of the CDR3: TGTGCCAGCGGGGACAGAAGCAATGAGCAGTTCTTC.

The chain recombines TRBV12-5 with TRBJ1-1; maybe TRBD1 (6 bases). The CDR3 sequence is 16 residues long. V was shortened by 7 bases and J by 0 bases, with 18 bases between the two germline ends. Germline CDR1 reads LGHNT; CDR2 reads FRNRAP. The CDR3 protein is CASAKDSGQLNTEAFF. CDR3 DNA sequence: TGTGCTAGTGCCAAAGATTCCGGACAGTTGAACACTGAAGCTTTCTTT. Full variable domain (missing parts from reference TRBV12-5 and TRBJ1-1): DARVTQTPRHKVTEMGQEVTMRCQPILGHNTVFWYRQTMMQGLELLAYFRNRAPLDDSGMPKDRFSAEMPDATLATLKIQPSEPRDSAVYFCASAKDSGQLNTEAFFGQGTRLTVV.